The 27 T cell receptor beta chains in this list originate from one sample, sequenced in a study of cytomegalovirus exposure and HLA in healthy donors. With 60 Vbeta and 13 Jbeta primers, the PCR was carried out. Only in-frame clones appear in the TCRdb table, and some are missing; sequencing was by immunoSEQ multiplex PCR. The sample lists about 180,000 clones, around 79% seen once, with about 0.5% in the top ten. Source material: PBMCs. These receptors were obtained from a woman in her fifties or sixties in good health and CMV-seronegative.

This clone appeared a single time. The rearrangement links TRBV28 to TRBJ1-1; D remains ambiguous. Trimming removed 6 bases at V and 3 bases at J, with 17 bases between. Germline CDR1 reads MDHEN; CDR2 reads SYDVKM. The CDR3 is 15 amino acids. The CDR3 DNA reads as TGTGCCAGCAGCCCCGCAGGAGGGTCTGACACTGAAGCTTTCTTT. It yields the protein CASSPAGGSDTEAFF.

The chain has TRBV29-1 and TRBJ1-2, with D possibly being TRBD1 (6 bases). CDR3 size: 14 residues. Trimming removed 2 bases at V and 10 bases at J, with 20 bases between. CDR1 is SQVTM and CDR2 is ANQGSEA in the germline V gene. The CDR3 DNA is TGCAGCGTTGAAAATACCGGGACAAGTAGGGACTACACCTTC. Amino acid sequence: CSVENTGTSRDYTF.

The rearrangement joins TRBV5-6 to TRBJ1-2; D is possibly TRBD1 (6 bases). The CDR3 runs 16 residues. V lost 0 bases to trimming and J lost 4 bases, with 16 bases between them. Germline values: CDR1 SGHDT, CDR2 YYEEEE. CDR3 in DNA: TGTGCCAGCAGCTTGGGTTACAGGGCGCTGTCCTATGGCTACACCTTC. It translates to CASSLGYRALSYGYTF.

V is TRBV11-2 and J is TRBJ1-1, with 9 positions matching TRBD1. The germline V gene encodes CDR1 SGHAT and CDR2 FQNNGV. This CDR3 region has 15 residues. J was trimmed by 6 bases and V by 1 base; bases with no gene match: 6. CDR3 region: CASSLGGTGWAEAFF. CDR3 nucleotides: TGTGCCAGCAGCTTAGGAGGGACAGGGTGGGCTGAAGCTTTCTTT.

This chain uses TRBV2 with TRBJ1-6, with TRBD1 matching over 7 bases. Germline assignment: CDR1 SNHLY and CDR2 FYNNEI. J lost 9 bases, V lost 2 bases, and 7 bases had no gene match. CDR3 length equals 15 residues. The CDR3 sequence: CASSELGGDGSPLHF. The CDR3 DNA sequence: TGTGCCAGCAGTGAATTAGGGGGCGACGGTTCACCCCTCCACTTT. Variable domain in full (rest from reference TRBV2 and TRBJ1-6): EPEVTQTPSHQVTQMGQEVILRCVPISNHLYFYWYRQILGQKVEFLVSFYNNEISEKSEIFDDQFSVERPDGSNFTLKIRSTKLEDSAMYFCASSELGGDGSPLHFGNGTRLTVT.

The chain carries TRBV5-6 and TRBJ1-1; the D is unclear. This CDR3 is built from 14 residues. V shed 4 bases and J shed 3 bases, with 13 bases lying between them. CDR1 is SGHDT, CDR2 YYEEEE, per germline. The CDR3 is CASSQLRGDTEAFF. CDR3 bases: TGTGCCAGCAGCCAGCTTCGCGGGGACACTGAAGCTTTCTTT.

The chain recombines TRBV19 with TRBJ2-3; TRBD2 agrees at 10 bases. V was clipped by 10 bases and J by 2 bases; unmatched bases: 6. From germline, CDR1 is LNHDA and CDR2 SQIVND (reference sequence). The CDR3 totals 14 residues. The CDR3 nucleotides are TGTGCCACCTCACTAGCGGGGCCCACAGATACGCAGTATTTT. Translation gives CATSLAGPTDTQYF.

The chain carries TRBV11-1 and TRBJ2-6, with D possibly TRBD1 on 5 matching bases. This CDR3 spans 15 amino acids. CDR1 and CDR2 from the germline V gene are SGHAT and FQDESV (reference sequence). V was pared by 3 bases and J by 1 base, with 7 bases between. This chain's CDR3 is CASSFAGSGANVLTF. CDR3 nucleotide sequence: TGTGCCAGCAGCTTTGCAGGGTCTGGGGCCAACGTCCTGACTTTC.

The chain carries TRBV28 and TRBJ2-2; no firm D call. CDR3 length: 15 residues. Germline values: CDR1 MDHEN, CDR2 SYDVKM. Trimming took off 2 bases at V and 1 base at J, with 8 bases between the two ends. The CDR3 bases are TGTGCCAGCAGTTTAAATAGAGGGAACACCGGGGAGCTGTTTTTT. Its translation: CASSLNRGNTGELFF.

The CDR3 loop is CASSGIGGAYEQYF. The CDR3 coding sequence is TGTGCCAGCAGCGGAATAGGGGGAGCCTACGAGCAGTACTTC. This chain connects TRBV5-8 to TRBJ2-7; weak D call: TRBD1 (6 bases). V dropped 4 bases and J dropped 2 bases, with 13 bases sitting between them. The CDR3 is 14 residues long. The germline gives CDR1 SGHTS, CDR2 YDEGEE.

The chain links TRBV19 to TRBJ1-5, with TRBD1 matching over 8 bases. The junction had 7 bases not matched to a gene; V was cut back by 2 bases and J by 7 bases. The CDR3 extends over 15 amino acids. CDR1 LNHDA and CDR2 SQIVND come from the germline V gene (reference sequence). CDR3 DNA: TGTGCCAGTAGTATAATCGGACAGGGTGGACAGCCCCAGCATTTT. This encodes CASSIIGQGGQPQHF. The variable domain in full, with the rest retrieved from reference TRBV19 and TRBJ1-5, is DGGITQSPKYLFRKEGQNVTLSCEQNLNHDAMYWYRQDPGQGLRLIYYSQIVNDFQKGDIAEGYSVSREKKESFPLTVTSAQKNPTAFYLCASSIIGQGGQPQHFGDGTRLSIL.

In DNA, the CDR3 is TGTGCCAGCAGCCCAATGAACACTGAAGCTTTCTTT. Amino acid sequence: CASSPMNTEAFF. The genes are TRBV28 and TRBJ1-1; D remains ambiguous. Trimming removed 6 bases at V and 0 bases at J, with 5 bases between. This CDR3 comprises 12 residues. Germline CDR1 is MDHEN and CDR2 is SYDVKM.

This clone was picked up a small number of times. V is TRBV18 and J is TRBJ2-1, with 7 nucleotides matching TRBD1. Trimming took 1 base from V and 5 from J; bases not matched to a gene: 5. This CDR3 is 15 amino acids long. CDR1 and CDR2 (germline): KGHSH, LQKENI. This CDR3 reads CASSPQAGTDNEQFF. CDR3 nucleotide sequence: TGTGCCAGCTCACCACAGGCCGGGACAGACAATGAGCAGTTCTTC.

V is TRBV27 and J is TRBJ1-2; unclear D gene. The germline V and J ends were trimmed by 1 base and 3 bases, with 12 bases remaining between them. The CDR3 spans 15 residues. Germline CDR1 is MNHEY and CDR2 is SMNVEV (reference sequence). CDR3 protein: CASSLWGGRDYGYTF. CDR3 DNA sequence: TGTGCCAGCAGTTTATGGGGTGGGAGGGACTATGGCTACACCTTC.

The chain links TRBV9 to TRBJ2-2, with 8 positions matching TRBD2. The V and J ends lost 3 bases and 4 bases, in that order; junction bases with no gene match: 23. Germline V lookup: CDR1 SGDLS, CDR2 YYNGEE. The CDR3 contains 21 residues. In DNA form, the CDR3 reads TGTGCCAGCAGCGCAGGCCCTGTACCAGCGGGAGATTACGGCGGCACCGGGGAGCTGTTTTTT. Its translation: CASSAGPVPAGDYGGTGELFF.

V usage is TRBV28 and J usage is TRBJ2-1; a weak D match, TRBD2 (6 bases). V was clipped by 3 bases and J by 5 bases, with 20 bases between them. The CDR3 runs 17 residues. The germline V gene encodes CDR1 MDHEN and CDR2 SYDVKM. CDR3 sequence reads: CASSLVPEDYFHNEQFF. The CDR3 DNA reads as TGTGCCAGCAGTTTGGTCCCCGAGGACTATTTTCACAATGAGCAGTTCTTC.

The chain recombines TRBV27 with TRBJ1-1; D is unresolved. Per the germline V gene, CDR1 is MNHEY and CDR2 is SMNVEV (reference sequence). The CDR3 loop spans 16 amino acids. Trimming took off 1 base at V and 0 bases at J, with 12 bases between the two ends. DNA for the CDR3: TGTGCCAGCAGTTTATTTGGGCAGAAAATGAACACTGAAGCTTTCTTT. It codes for CASSLFGQKMNTEAFF.

The CDR3 region has the DNA TGTGCCACCTCGCCAGGGAATAAAAATCAGCCCCAGCATTTT. Its protein is CATSPGNKNQPQHF. The rearrangement links TRBV15 to TRBJ1-5; the D gene is possibly TRBD1 (5 bases). With 8 bases removed from V and 4 bases from J, the gap between germline ends came to 15 bases. The CDR3 length is 14 residues. Germline lookup yields CDR1 LNHNV and CDR2 YYDKDF (reference sequence).

On this clone: At the DNA level, this CDR3 is encoded by other sequences in the same sample as well. V usage is TRBV6-5 and J usage is TRBJ1-4; D might be TRBD1 (6 bases). V was pared by 6 bases and J by 0 bases, with 8 bases between. CDR1 and CDR2 from the germline V gene are MNHEY and SVGAGI. This CDR3 has 14 residues. The CDR3 spells CASRDSATNEKLFF. In DNA, the CDR3 is TGTGCCAGCAGGGACAGCGCAACTAATGAAAAACTGTTTTTT.

This chain connects TRBV5-1 to TRBJ1-1; the match to TRBD1 covers 11 bases. The ends lost 4 bases at V and 5 bases at J; junction bases unmatched: 13. The germline CDR1 and CDR2 sequences are SGHRS and YFSETQ. The CDR3 loop spans 17 amino acids. The CDR3 DNA sequence: TGCGCCAGCAGCCCAAGGACAGGGGGCGATAGGTGGACTGAAGCTTTCTTT. Residues: CASSPRTGGDRWTEAFF.

In DNA form, the CDR3 reads TGTGCCAGCAGTTCGGGACTAGCGGGGGGATGGTGGAATGAGCAGTTCTTC. This sequence encodes CASSSGLAGGWWNEQFF. The chain employs TRBV28 and TRBJ2-1, with TRBD2 matching 15 bases. CDR1 and CDR2 from the germline V gene are MDHEN and SYDVKM. This CDR3 region has 17 residues. With 4 bases clipped from V and 7 bases from J, the junction kept 8 bases outside the gene matches.

This chain links TRBV29-1 with TRBJ2-1, with unresolved D. The CDR3 loop spans 14 amino acids. V lost 6 bases and J lost 6, with 18 bases in between. CDR1 and CDR2 (germline): SQVTM, ANQGSEA. This CDR3 is CSVALGAITNEQFF. In DNA form, the CDR3 reads TGCAGCGTAGCCCTCGGAGCCATCACCAATGAGCAGTTCTTC.

DNA for the CDR3: TGTGCCAGCAGTTATTTGGGGGGTAATCAGCCCCAGCATTTT. This encodes CASSYLGGNQPQHF. The J gene is TRBJ1-5, the V gene TRBV6-5, with a tentative D call TRBD1 (5 bases). CDR1 and CDR2 (germline): MNHEY, SVGAGI. Trimming removed 3 bases at V and 4 bases at J, with 10 bases between. The CDR3 consists of 14 residues.

The V gene is TRBV6-5, the J gene TRBJ2-1, with TRBD2 matching 8 bases. The CDR3 extends over 14 amino acids. Germline V gene data show CDR1 as MNHEY and CDR2 as SVGAGI. V shed 8 bases and J 4 bases; nucleotides not matched to a gene: 7. Here the CDR3 DNA reads TGTGCCAGCTACGGGGGGGCCCATTACAATGAGCAGTTCTTC. This sequence encodes CASYGGAHYNEQFF.

The chain couples TRBV11-2 to TRBJ2-7; TRBD1 agrees at 9 bases. The CDR3 is made up of 14 amino acids. Germline assignment: CDR1 SGHAT and CDR2 FQNNGV. V shed 6 bases and J 1 base; nucleotides not matched to a gene: 4. The CDR3 sequence: CASSPGTGSYEQYF. The DNA for the CDR3 is TGTGCCAGCAGTCCGGGGACAGGGTCCTACGAGCAGTACTTC.

V gene TRBV5-1 combines with J gene TRBJ2-1; D is perhaps TRBD1 (6 bases). V was trimmed by 0 bases and J by 7 bases, leaving 11 bases between them. Germline V CDR1 and CDR2: SGHRS, YFSETQ. The CDR3 is 14 residues long. For the CDR3, the DNA is TGCGCCAGCAGCTTGGCGCCCAGGGGTAATGAGCAGTTCTTC. Residues: CASSLAPRGNEQFF.

The genes are TRBV9 and TRBJ2-1, with D hard to call. V shed 4 bases and J shed 7 bases, with 9 bases lying between them. From germline, CDR1 is SGDLS and CDR2 YYNGEE. The CDR3 spans 12 residues. CDR3 amino acids: CASSTQWNEQFF. CDR3 DNA: TGTGCCAGCAGCACCCAGTGGAATGAGCAGTTCTTC.